The clone carrying this TCR beta chain has more than one count but fewer than ten. Its antigen is unidentified. This sample is part of a study of cytomegalovirus exposure and HLA in healthy donors. Findings and caveats of the study: DRB1 had the most TCR associations and HLA-C the fewest, a later analysis found, with rates varying by HLA locus. Cytomegalovirus-associated status was assigned to approximately 160 TCR beta chains. Sequencing had likely introduced a cluster of highly shared sequence variants as an artifact.

The germline CDR1 and CDR2 sequences are LNHDA and SQIVND (reference sequence). This CDR3 has 16 residues. The J segment lost 4 bases and the V segment lost 5 bases, leaving 3 bases of the junction unmatched. PCR used 60 Vbeta primers and 13 Jbeta primers. The assay was immunoSEQ multiplex PCR, and TCRdb's table has in-frame clones only and misses some. The repertoire has 110,000 to 150,000 clones, 68% of them found once; the top ten carry roughly 4.7%. The material sequenced was PBMCs. V usage is TRBV19 and J usage is TRBJ2-2, with 14 nucleotides matching TRBD2. The origin of this receptor is a man aged 60 to 75 in good health and CMV-seronegative. CDR3 bases: TGTGCCAGTAGTCCAGGACTAGCGGGAGGCACCGGGGAGCTGTTTTTT. This sequence encodes CASSPGLAGGTGELFF.